This TCR beta chain was observed in a study of cytomegalovirus exposure and HLA in healthy donors. Germline loops: CDR1 MDHEN, CDR2 SYDVKM. J was trimmed by 8 bases and V by 7 bases; bases with no gene match: 9. The CDR3 length is 14 residues. Findings of the study overall: Later analysis reportedly placed an Asian-associated ancestry cluster below the roughly 700-donor mean in N-insertions. When analyzed later, the rates of TCR association showed variation by HLA locus, with DRB1 the most and HLA-C the fewest. Certain indistinguishable V segments, among them TRBV6-2 and TRBV6-3, were excluded. Apparent HLA restriction characterized most CMV-associated TCR beta chains in a later analysis.

PCR amplification relied on 60 Vbeta primers (plus 13 Jbeta primers). Sequencing used immunoSEQ multiplex PCR; TCRdb keeps in-frame clones, though not all of them. The sample lists 150,000 to 200,000 clones; over 70% were seen once. Comment on this clone: Antigen specificity is unknown.

The chain combines TRBV28 with TRBJ1-4, with 8 bases lining up with TRBD1. The sequence came from a woman aged 40 to 55 in good health and CMV-seropositive. The sample comprised PBMCs. In nucleotides, the CDR3 is TGTGCCAGCACCACCACAGGGGGTACCGAAAAACTGTTTTTT. Translated, it gives CASTTTGGTEKLFF.